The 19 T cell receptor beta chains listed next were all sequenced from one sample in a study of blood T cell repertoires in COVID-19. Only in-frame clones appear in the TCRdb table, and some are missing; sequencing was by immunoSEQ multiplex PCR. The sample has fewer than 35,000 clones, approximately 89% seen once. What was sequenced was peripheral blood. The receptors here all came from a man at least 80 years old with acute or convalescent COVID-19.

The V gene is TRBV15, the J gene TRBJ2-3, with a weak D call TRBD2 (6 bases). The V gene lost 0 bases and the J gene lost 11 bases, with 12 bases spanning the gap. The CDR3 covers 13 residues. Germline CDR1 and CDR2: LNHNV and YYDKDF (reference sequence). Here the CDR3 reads CATSRDQAGRQYF. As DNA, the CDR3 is TGTGCCACCAGCAGAGATCAGGCGGGAAGGCAGTATTTT.

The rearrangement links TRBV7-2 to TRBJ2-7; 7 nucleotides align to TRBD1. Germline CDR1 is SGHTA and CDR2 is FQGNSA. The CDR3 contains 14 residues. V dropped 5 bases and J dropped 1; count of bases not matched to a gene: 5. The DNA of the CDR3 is TGTGCCAGCAGCCTACAGGGGCGATCCTACGAGCAGTACTTC. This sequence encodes CASSLQGRSYEQYF. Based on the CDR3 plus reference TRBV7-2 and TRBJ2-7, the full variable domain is GAGVSQSPSNKVTEKGKDVELRCDPISGHTALYWYRQSLGQGLEFLIYFQGNSAPDKSGLPSDRFSAERTGGSVSTLTIQRTQQEDSAVYLCASSLQGRSYEQYFGPGTRLTVT.

CDR3 amino acids: CASSRQYEQYF. CDR3 nucleotide sequence: TGTGCCAGCAGCCGTCAGTACGAGCAGTACTTC. The V call is TRBV3-1 (or the pseudogene TRBV3-2), the J call TRBJ2-7, with D unclear. V lost 4 bases and J lost 4, with 5 bases in between. The CDR3 runs to 11 residues. The germline V gene encodes CDR1 LGHDT and CDR2 YNNKEL (reference sequence).

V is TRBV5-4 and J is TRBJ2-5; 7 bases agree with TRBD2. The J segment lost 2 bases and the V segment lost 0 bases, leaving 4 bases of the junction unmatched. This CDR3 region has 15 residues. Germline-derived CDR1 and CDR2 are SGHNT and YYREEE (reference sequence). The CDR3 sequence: CASSLVGGGQETQYF. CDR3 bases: TGTGCCAGCAGCTTGGTGGGGGGGGGACAAGAGACCCAGTACTTC.

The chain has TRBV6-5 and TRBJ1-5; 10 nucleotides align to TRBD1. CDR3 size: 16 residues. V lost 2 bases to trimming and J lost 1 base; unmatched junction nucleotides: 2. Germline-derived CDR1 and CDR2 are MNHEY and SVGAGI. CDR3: CASSYRQGASNQPQHF. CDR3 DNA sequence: TGTGCCAGCAGTTACCGACAGGGGGCGAGCAATCAGCCCCAGCATTTT.

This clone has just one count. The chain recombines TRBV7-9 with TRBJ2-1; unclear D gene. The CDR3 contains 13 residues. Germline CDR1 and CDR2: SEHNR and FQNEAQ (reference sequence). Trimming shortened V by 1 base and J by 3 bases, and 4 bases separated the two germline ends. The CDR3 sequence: CASSLVLYNEQFF. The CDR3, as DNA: TGTGCCAGCAGCTTAGTCCTCTACAATGAGCAGTTCTTC.

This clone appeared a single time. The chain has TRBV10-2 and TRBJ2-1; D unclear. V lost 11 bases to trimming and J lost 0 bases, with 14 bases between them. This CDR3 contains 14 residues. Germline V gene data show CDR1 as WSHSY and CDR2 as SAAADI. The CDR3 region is CASQRRSSYNEQFF. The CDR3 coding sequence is TGCGCCTCTCAGCGTAGGAGCTCCTACAATGAGCAGTTCTTC.

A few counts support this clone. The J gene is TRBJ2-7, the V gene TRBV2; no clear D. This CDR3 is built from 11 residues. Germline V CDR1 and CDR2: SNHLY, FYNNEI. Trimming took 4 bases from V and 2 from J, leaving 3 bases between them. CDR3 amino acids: CASSVAYEQYF. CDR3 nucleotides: TGTGCCAGCAGTGTCGCCTACGAGCAGTACTTC.

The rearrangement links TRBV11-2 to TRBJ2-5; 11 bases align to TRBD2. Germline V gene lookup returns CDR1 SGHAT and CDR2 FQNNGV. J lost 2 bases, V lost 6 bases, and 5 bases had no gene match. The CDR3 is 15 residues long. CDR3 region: CASSLTSGGQETQYF. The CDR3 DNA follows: TGTGCCAGCAGTCTTACTAGCGGGGGTCAAGAGACCCAGTACTTC.

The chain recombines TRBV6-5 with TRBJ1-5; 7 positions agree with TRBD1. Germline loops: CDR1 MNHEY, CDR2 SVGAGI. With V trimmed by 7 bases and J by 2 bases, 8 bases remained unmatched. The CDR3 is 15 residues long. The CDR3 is CASTMAQGGNQPQHF. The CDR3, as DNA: TGTGCCAGCACAATGGCCCAGGGGGGCAATCAGCCCCAGCATTTT.

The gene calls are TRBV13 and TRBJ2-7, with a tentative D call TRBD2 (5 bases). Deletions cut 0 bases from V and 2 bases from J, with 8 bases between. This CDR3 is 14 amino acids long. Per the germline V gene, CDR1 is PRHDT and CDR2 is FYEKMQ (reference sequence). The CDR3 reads CASSLGGLAYEQYF. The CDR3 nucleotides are TGTGCCAGCAGCTTAGGCGGACTCGCCTACGAGCAGTACTTC.

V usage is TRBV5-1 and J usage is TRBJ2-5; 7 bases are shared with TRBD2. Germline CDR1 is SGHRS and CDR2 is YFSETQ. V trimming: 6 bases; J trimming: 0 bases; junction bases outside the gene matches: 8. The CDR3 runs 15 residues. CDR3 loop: CASTGVGGYQETQYF. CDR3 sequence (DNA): TGCGCCAGCACCGGGGTGGGGGGGTACCAAGAGACCCAGTACTTC.

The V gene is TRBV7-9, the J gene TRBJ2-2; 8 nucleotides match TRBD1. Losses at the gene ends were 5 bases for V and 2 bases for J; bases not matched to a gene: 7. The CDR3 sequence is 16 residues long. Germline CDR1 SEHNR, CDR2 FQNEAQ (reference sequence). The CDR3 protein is CASSRRGQGNTGELFF. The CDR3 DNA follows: TGTGCCAGCAGCCGCCGCGGACAGGGAAACACCGGGGAGCTGTTTTTT.

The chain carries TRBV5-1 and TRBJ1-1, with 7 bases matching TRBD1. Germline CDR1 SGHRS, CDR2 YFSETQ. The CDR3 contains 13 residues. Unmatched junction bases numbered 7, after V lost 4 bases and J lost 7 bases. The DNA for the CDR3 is TGCGCCAGCAGCCTGGGACAGCAAGATGAAGCTTTCTTT. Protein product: CASSLGQQDEAFF.

The CDR3 DNA sequence: TGTGCCAGTAGTTCACCGGGACAGGCGAACACTGAAGCTTTCTTT. Translating it yields CASSSPGQANTEAFF. The rearrangement links TRBV19 to TRBJ1-1; 8 bases match TRBD1. V lost 5 bases and J lost 1; bases outside the gene matches: 6. CDR3 size: 15 residues. Germline V lookup: CDR1 LNHDA, CDR2 SQIVND (reference sequence).

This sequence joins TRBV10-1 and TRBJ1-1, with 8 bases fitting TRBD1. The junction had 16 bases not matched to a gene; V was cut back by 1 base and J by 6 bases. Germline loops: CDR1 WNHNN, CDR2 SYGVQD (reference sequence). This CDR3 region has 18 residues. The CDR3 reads CASSELTGVKVRGPEAFF. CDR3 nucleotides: TGCGCCAGCAGTGAGTTGACAGGGGTGAAAGTCCGGGGGCCTGAAGCTTTCTTT.

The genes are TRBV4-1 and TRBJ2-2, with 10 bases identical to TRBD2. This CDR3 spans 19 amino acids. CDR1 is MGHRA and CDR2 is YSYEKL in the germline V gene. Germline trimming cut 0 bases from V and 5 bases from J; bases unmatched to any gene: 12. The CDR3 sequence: CASSQDRGLAIRGTGELFF. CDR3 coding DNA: TGCGCCAGCAGCCAAGATAGGGGACTAGCGATACGAGGGACCGGGGAGCTGTTTTTT.

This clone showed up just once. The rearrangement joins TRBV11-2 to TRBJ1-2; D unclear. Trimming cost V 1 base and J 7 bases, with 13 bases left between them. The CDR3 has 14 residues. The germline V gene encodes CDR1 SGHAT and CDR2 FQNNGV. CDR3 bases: TGTGCCAGCAGCTTAGTTCAGTCCGGGAGTGGCTACACCTTC. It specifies CASSLVQSGSGYTF.

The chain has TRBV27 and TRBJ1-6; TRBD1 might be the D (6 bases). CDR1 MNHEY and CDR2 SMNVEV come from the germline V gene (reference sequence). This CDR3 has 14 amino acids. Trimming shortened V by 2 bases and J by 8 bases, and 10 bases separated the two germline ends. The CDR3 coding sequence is TGTGCCAGCAGTTTAAGACAGGCGGATTCACCCCTCCACTTT. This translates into CASSLRQADSPLHF.